This T cell receptor (beta chain) was observed in a study of esophageal squamous cell carcinoma under preoperative chemotherapy. Study-level results: Peripheral T cells showed a significant TCR diversity increase after chemotherapy, unlike tumor-infiltrating lymphocytes. Paclitaxel-nedaplatin therapy caused immediate, substantial clonotype frequency changes. Post-treatment tumor-infiltrating lymphocytes appeared partly derived from peripheral T cells migrating into the tumor.

TCRdb itself ran the PCR reads through MiXCR, one entry per CDR3 protein. The sample shows 15,000 to 20,000 distinct CDR3 sequences, around 45% of them seen only once. The trim removed 6 bases at V and 5 bases at J, leaving 7 bases unmatched. The CDR3 contains 14 residues. The germline CDR1 and CDR2 sequences are SEHNR and FQNEAQ (reference sequence). Regarding time point: before preoperative PTX-NDP chemotherapy. Preoperative chemotherapy with paclitaxel-nedaplatin was given to patients before surgery. On this clonotype: The antigen is undetermined.

The biological material was taken from a patient given preoperative chemotherapy. This TCR derives from a human donor with esophageal squamous cell carcinoma. The donor label of this sample is uncertain. The rearrangement joins TRBV7-9 to TRBJ2-1; 7 bases fit TRBD2. CDR3: CASRLAEPNNEQFF. Written as DNA, the CDR3 is TGTGCCAGCAGGCTAGCGGAGCCGAACAATGAGCAGTTCTTC.